One sample yielded the 8 T cell receptor beta chains listed below, sequenced in a study of response to subunit inactivated influenza vaccine (dated by TCRdb to the late 2010s). Receptor libraries were prepared by RT-PCR. TCRdb names Illumina HiSeq 2500 as the instrument used. TCRdb itself trimmed the public reads at Q25 with fastp, ran MiXCR and retained productive beta chains. Entries that share a CDR3 protein sequence are merged under the most common genes and DNA. The sample profile shows roughly 670,000 distinct CDR3 sequences; 12% to 15% of them were found once. Of the sample, 7.5% to 8% falls within the top ten clones. The sample was PBMCs from blood, taken 14 to 15 days before vaccination. These receptor sequences come from a man in his fifties who received an inactivated influenza vaccine. Donor details come from another sample of the same person, matched by shared clones.

J is TRBJ2-7 and V is TRBV7-9; D unclear. Trimming removed 1 base from V and 1 base from J, with 11 bases in between. This CDR3 has 15 amino acids. CDR1 SEHNR and CDR2 FQNEAQ come from the germline V gene (reference sequence). The CDR3 reads CASSLDIQESYEQYF. The CDR3 region has the DNA TGTGCCAGCAGCTTAGATATCCAGGAGTCCTACGAGCAGTACTTC.

This clonotype was found a few times. The chain links TRBV20-1 to TRBJ1-1; no clear D gene. Trimming cost V 0 bases and J 5 bases, with 19 bases left between them. This CDR3 comprises 16 residues. Germline CDR1 and CDR2: DFQATT and SNEGSKA (reference sequence). DNA for the CDR3: TGCAGTGCTAGAGATCCCCGGGGTCTTATTATGACTGAAGCTTTCTTT. Residues: CSARDPRGLIMTEAFF.

This clonotype was seen a few times. The chain links TRBV7-2 to TRBJ2-5; D unclear. The CDR3 runs 15 residues. The V gene's germline CDR1 is SGHTA and CDR2 FQGNSA. V lost 1 base and J lost 1, with 10 bases in between. The CDR3 region is CASSLVAMSQETQYF. Here the CDR3 DNA reads TGTGCCAGCAGCTTAGTCGCCATGTCCCAAGAGACCCAGTACTTC.

The chain is built from TRBV4-1 and TRBJ2-7; the match to TRBD2 covers 7 bases. Germline V gives CDR1 MGHRA, CDR2 YSYEKL. The length of the CDR3 is 14 residues. Losses at the gene ends were 3 bases for V and 2 bases for J; bases not matched to a gene: 4. Here the CDR3 DNA reads TGCGCCAGCAGCCAGGTGGGGGGGACCTACGAGCAGTACTTC. This encodes CASSQVGGTYEQYF.

V and J are TRBV27 and TRBJ2-7; D gene unclear. CDR1 and CDR2 (germline): MNHEY, SMNVEV (reference sequence). Trimming took 8 bases from V and 0 from J, leaving 14 bases between them. The CDR3 consists of 14 residues. CDR3 sequence (DNA): TGTGCCAGCTGGAACGGGCGGCTCTCCTACGAGCAGTACTTC. Its protein product is CASWNGRLSYEQYF.

This clonotype was seen only a few times. The V gene is TRBV20-1, the J gene TRBJ2-5; tentatively, D is TRBD2 (5 bases). Germline CDR1 and CDR2: DFQATT and SNEGSKA (reference sequence). The CDR3 is 13 amino acids. V lost 5 bases and J lost 1, with 11 bases in between. CDR3 sequence: CSAPPGFQETQYF. The CDR3 region has the DNA TGCAGTGCTCCCCCGGGGTTCCAAGAGACCCAGTACTTC.

The chain uses TRBV6-5 and TRBJ2-7, with D tentatively TRBD1 (6 bases). Trimming took off 4 bases at V and 8 bases at J, with 15 bases between the two ends. CDR3 length: 13 residues. From germline, CDR1 is MNHEY and CDR2 SVGAGI. In nucleotides, the CDR3 is TGTGCCAGCAGTTCCCGGGACACATACAAGCAGTACTTC. Translation: CASSSRDTYKQYF.

The genes are TRBV7-9 and TRBJ2-2; a weak D match, TRBD1 (6 bases). The CDR3 is made up of 15 amino acids. Per the germline V gene, CDR1 is SEHNR and CDR2 is FQNEAQ (reference sequence). Trimming stripped 5 bases from V and 7 bases from J, with 17 bases between. CDR3 sequence: CASSPGPGVGGELFF. The CDR3 DNA is TGTGCCAGCAGCCCCGGTCCAGGGGTCGGCGGGGAGCTGTTTTTT.